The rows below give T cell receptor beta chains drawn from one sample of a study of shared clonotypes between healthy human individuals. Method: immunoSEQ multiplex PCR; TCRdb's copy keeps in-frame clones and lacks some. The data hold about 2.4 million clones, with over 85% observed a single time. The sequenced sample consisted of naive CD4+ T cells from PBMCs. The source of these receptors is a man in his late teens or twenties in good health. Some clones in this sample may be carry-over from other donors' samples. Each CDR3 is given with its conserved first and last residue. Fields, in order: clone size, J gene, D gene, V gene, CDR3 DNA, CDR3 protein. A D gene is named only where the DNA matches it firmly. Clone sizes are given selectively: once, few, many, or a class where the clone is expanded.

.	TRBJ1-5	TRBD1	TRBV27	TGTGCCAGCAGACCCAGGTTCTCAGGGGGGTGGCAGCCCCAGCATTTT	CASRPRFSGGWQPQHF
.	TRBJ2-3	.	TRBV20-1	TGCAGCGGGACTGGCACAGATACGCAGTATTTT	CSGTGTDTQYF
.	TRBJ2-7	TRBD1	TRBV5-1	TGCGCCAGCAGCCTTGTCCTTGGACAGGGGGACGAGCAGTACTTC	CASSLVLGQGDEQYF
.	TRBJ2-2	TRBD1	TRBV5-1	TGCGCCAGCAGCTCTACCGGGACAGCGAACACCGGGGAGCTGTTTTTT	CASSSTGTANTGELFF
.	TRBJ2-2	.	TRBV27	TGTGCCAGCAGTCCAACGACGGCAGCGTCCGGGGAGCTGTTTTTT	CASSPTTAASGELFF
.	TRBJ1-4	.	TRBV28	TGTGCCAGCAGTGCACGGGCCTTAGGGGGTGAAAAACTGTTTTTT	CASSARALGGEKLFF
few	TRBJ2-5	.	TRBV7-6	TGTGCCAGCAGCCTAGAACGGGAGACCCAGTACTTC	CASSLERETQYF
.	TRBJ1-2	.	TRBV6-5	TGTGCCAGCAGTTACTCGGGAATGGCTAACTATGGCTACACCTTC	CASSYSGMANYGYTF
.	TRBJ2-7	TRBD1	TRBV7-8	TGTGCCAGCAGCCCCTACGCTGGGACAGCCTACGAGCAGTACTTC	CASSPYAGTAYEQYF
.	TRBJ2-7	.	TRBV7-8	TGTGCCAGCAGCTTAATAGGGTACGAGCAGTACTTC	CASSLIGYEQYF
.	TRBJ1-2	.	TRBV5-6	TGTGCCAGCAGCTTTCCGTTGACGTATGGCTACACCTTC	CASSFPLTYGYTF
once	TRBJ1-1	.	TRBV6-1	TGTGCCAGCAGTCCCCGGGGTCCTGAAGCTTTCTTT	CASSPRGPEAFF
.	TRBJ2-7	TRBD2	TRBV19	TGTGCCAGTAGTCCCTTCGGGACTAGCGACCTCCCTCAATACTTC	CASSPFGTSDLPQYF
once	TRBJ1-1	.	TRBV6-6	TGTGCCAGCAGTTATTCAGGAAAGAACACTGAAGCTTTCTTT	CASSYSGKNTEAFF
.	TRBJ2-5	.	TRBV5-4	TGTGCCAGCAGTCCGGGCCATGAGGAGACCCAGTACTTC	CASSPGHEETQYF
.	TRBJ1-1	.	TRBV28	TGTGCCAGCAGTCCACCCCACACTGAAGCTTTCTTT	CASSPPHTEAFF
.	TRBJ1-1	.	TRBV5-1	TGCGCCAGCAGCCCGACCCAGGCGGAAACTGAAGCTTTCTTT	CASSPTQAETEAFF
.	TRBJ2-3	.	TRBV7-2	TGTGCCAGCAGCTTACTCACAGATACGCAGTATTTT	CASSLLTDTQYF
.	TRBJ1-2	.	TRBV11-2	TGTGCCAGCAGCTCCCTGAGGATTTTCGGCTACACCTTC	CASSSLRIFGYTF
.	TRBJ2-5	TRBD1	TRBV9	TGTGCCAGCAGCCTGGGGACAGGTCCCCAAGAGACCCAGTACTTC	CASSLGTGPQETQYF
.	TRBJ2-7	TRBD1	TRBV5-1	TGCGCCAGCACCCGCCAGGGACAGGGTTTTTACGAGCAGTACTTC	CASTRQGQGFYEQYF
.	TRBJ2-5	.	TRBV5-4	TGTGCCAGCAGCTTGGGTGGAGGGGCCGGGGAGACCCAGTACTTC	CASSLGGGAGETQYF
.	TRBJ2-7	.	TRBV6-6	TGTGCCAGCCGGGGGACCTCCTACGAGCAGTACTTC	CASRGTSYEQYF
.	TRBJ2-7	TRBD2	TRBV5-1	TGCGCCAGCAGCACCGGACTAGCGGATGCCTACGAGCAGTACTTC	CASSTGLADAYEQYF
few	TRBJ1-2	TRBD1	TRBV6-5	TGTGCCAGCGGAGAACAGGGGGCCGGGGGCTACACCTTC	CASGEQGAGGYTF
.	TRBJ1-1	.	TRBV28	TGTGCCTGCCTGGGGAGTGGAACTGAAGCTTTCTTT	CACLGSGTEAFF
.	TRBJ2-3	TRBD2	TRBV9	TGTGCCAGCAGCGTAGTCCTAGCGGGAGCCGCAGATACGCAGTATTTT	CASSVVLAGAADTQYF
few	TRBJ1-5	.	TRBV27	TGTGCCAGCAGTTTATCAGGGAATCAGCCCCAGCATTTT	CASSLSGNQPQHF
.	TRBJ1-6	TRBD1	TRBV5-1	TGCGCCAGCAGCTTCCGGGACAGGGGGACGGAATACTCACCCCTCCACTTT	CASSFRDRGTEYSPLHF
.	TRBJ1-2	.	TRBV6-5	TGTGCCAGCACCCGCGGAGGGGTTGAGGGCTACACCTTC	CASTRGGVEGYTF
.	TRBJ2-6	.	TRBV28	TGTGCCAGCAGTTTGGGCAGGGTGGATGGGGCCAACGTCCTGACTTTC	CASSLGRVDGANVLTF
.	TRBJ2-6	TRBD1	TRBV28	TGTGCCAGCCTCCGCATAGGACAGGCCCTGGGGGGGGCCAACGTCCTGACTTTC	CASLRIGQALGGANVLTF
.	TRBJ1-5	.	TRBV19	TGTGCCAGTAGTTTCGGACAGAATGGGCCCCAGCATTTT	CASSFGQNGPQHF
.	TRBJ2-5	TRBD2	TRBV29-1	TGCAGCGTGAGGGGACTCCGGGAGGCAGGGACCCAGTACTTC	CSVRGLREAGTQYF
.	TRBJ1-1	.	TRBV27	TGTGCCAGCAGTCGACAGGCTTACGACTGGCAACGCGAAGCTTTCTTT	CASSRQAYDWQREAFF
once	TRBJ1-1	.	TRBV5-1	TGCGCCAGCAGCCCGGATGGGGTTGAAGCTTTCTTT	CASSPDGVEAFF
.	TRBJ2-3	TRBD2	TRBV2	TGTGCCAGCAACACCCTAGCGGGAGGGGGAGATACGCAGTATTTT	CASNTLAGGGDTQYF
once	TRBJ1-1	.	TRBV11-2	TGTGCCAGCAGCCCAATCAGGGAAGCTTTCTTT	CASSPIREAFF
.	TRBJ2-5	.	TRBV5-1	TGCGCCAGCAGCTTGGGGATAGGTGGAGAGACCCAGTACTTC	CASSLGIGGETQYF
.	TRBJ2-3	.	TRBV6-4	TGTGCCAGCAGTATCGGGGAGTTCACAGATACGCAGTATTTT	CASSIGEFTDTQYF
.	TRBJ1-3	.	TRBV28	TGTGCCAGCAGTTTCGGGGGGCCTTCGACTGGAAACACCATATATTTT	CASSFGGPSTGNTIYF
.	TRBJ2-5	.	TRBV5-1	TGCGCCAGCAGCTTGAGTGGGACCGGTGGTCCGACCCAGTACTTC	CASSLSGTGGPTQYF
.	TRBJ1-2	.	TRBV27	TGTGCCAGCAGTTTAATGGGGAGGGTGGACTATGGCTACACCTTC	CASSLMGRVDYGYTF
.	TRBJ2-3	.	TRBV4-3	TGCGCCAGCAGCCAACTGTGGAGTAGCACAGATACGCAGTATTTT	CASSQLWSSTDTQYF
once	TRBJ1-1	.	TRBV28	TGTGCCAGCGGCGAAGGGTCGAGGACTGAAGCTTTCTTT	CASGEGSRTEAFF
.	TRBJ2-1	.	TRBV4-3	TGCGCCAGCAGCCAAGACGGAGGAGGGGGCCTTTACAATGAGCAGTTCTTC	CASSQDGGGGLYNEQFF
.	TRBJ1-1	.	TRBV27	TGTGCCAGCAGTTTAGCAAGGGGGTTGGACACTGAAGCTTTCTTT	CASSLARGLDTEAFF
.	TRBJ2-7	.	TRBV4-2	TGTGCCAGCAGCCCTGACAGTTCCTACGAGCAGTACTTC	CASSPDSSYEQYF
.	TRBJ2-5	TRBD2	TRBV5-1	TGCGCCAGCAGCTTTGGAACTAGCGGGAGGGCCGGAGAGACCCAGTACTTC	CASSFGTSGRAGETQYF
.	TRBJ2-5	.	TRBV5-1	TGCGCCAGCGTGGAAGACAACCAAGAGACCCAGTACTTC	CASVEDNQETQYF
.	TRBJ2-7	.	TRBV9	TGTGCCAGCAGCGTAGGGGCCACCTACGAGCAGTACTTC	CASSVGATYEQYF
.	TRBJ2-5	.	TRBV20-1	TGCAGTGCTCGTCGCCCCCCCCAGTACTTC	CSARRPPQYF
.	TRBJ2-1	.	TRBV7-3	TGTGCCAGCAGCCGGGATGGGAATGAGCAGTTCTTC	CASSRDGNEQFF
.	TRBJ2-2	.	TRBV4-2	TGTGCCAGCAGCCGCACGAGACTTCAACACACCGGGGAGCTGTTTTTT	CASSRTRLQHTGELFF
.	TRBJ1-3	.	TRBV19	TGTGCCAGTAGTCCGGAGCCTGGAAACACCATATATTTT	CASSPEPGNTIYF
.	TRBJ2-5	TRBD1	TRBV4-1	TGCGCCAGCAGCCAAGTTTTTGCTGTTGACAGGGAAGAGACCCAGTACTTC	CASSQVFAVDREETQYF
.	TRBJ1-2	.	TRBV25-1	TGTGCCAGCAGTGAGGGGAATGGCTACACCTTC	CASSEGNGYTF